Each of the 20 T cell receptor beta chains below was sequenced from the same sample in a study of neurological immune-mediated disorders. A single record per CDR3 protein comes from TCRdb applying MiXCR to the 5' RACE reads. The sample includes 40,000 to 45,000 distinct CDR3 sequences, over 6% seen only once; the top ten take around 0.52%. Sequencing used CD4+ T cells from blood. All receptors come from a woman in her forties in good health.

At least ten counts were recorded for this clonotype. V usage is TRBV24-1 and J usage is TRBJ2-5; no clear D gene. The CDR3 runs 13 residues. Between the trimmed V and J ends, which lost 5 bases and 2 bases, there was a span of 8 bases. Germline CDR1 is KGHDR and CDR2 is SFDVKD. The CDR3 reads CATSGAGQETQYF. The CDR3 bases are TGTGCCACCAGTGGGGCAGGTCAAGAGACCCAGTACTTC.

This clonotype was seen repeatedly, ten times or more. The V call is TRBV5-4, the J call TRBJ2-4, with D tentatively TRBD2 (5 bases). The length of the CDR3 is 16 residues. Between the trimmed V and J ends, which lost 0 bases and 0 bases, there was a span of 10 bases. In germline, CDR1 is SGHNT, CDR2 YYREEE (reference sequence). The CDR3 DNA reads TGTGCCAGCAGCTTGGGTACAGCGGTAGCCAAAAACATTCAGTACTTC. This codes for CASSLGTAVAKNIQYF.

This clonotype was counted many times. The chain recombines TRBV5-1 with TRBJ2-5; 8 bases are a match to TRBD1. With 4 bases clipped from V and 3 bases from J, the junction kept 11 bases outside the gene matches. The germline gives CDR1 SGHRS, CDR2 YFSETQ. The CDR3 totals 16 residues. The CDR3 protein is CASSPQDKTGEETQYF. In DNA form, the CDR3 reads TGCGCCAGCAGCCCCCAGGACAAGACAGGGGAAGAGACCCAGTACTTC.

The chain links TRBV5-1 to TRBJ2-2, with D unresolved. Germline CDR1 SGHRS, CDR2 YFSETQ. This CDR3 is 14 amino acids long. Trimming stripped 5 bases from V and 7 bases from J, with 15 bases between. CDR3: CASRGSPAVGELFF. As DNA, the CDR3 is TGCGCCAGCAGGGGTAGCCCCGCGGTCGGGGAGCTGTTTTTT.

This clonotype showed up many times. The V and J genes are TRBV5-5 and TRBJ2-2; D unclear. The germline V and J ends were trimmed by 1 base and 5 bases, with 6 bases remaining between them. This CDR3 has 13 residues. Germline lookup yields CDR1 SGHKS and CDR2 YYEKEE (reference sequence). DNA of the CDR3: TGTGCCAGCAGCTTGACGGCTACCGGGGAGCTGTTTTTT. Its translation: CASSLTATGELFF.

This clonotype has ten or more counts. The rearrangement links TRBV20-1 to TRBJ2-1, with D maybe TRBD2 (5 bases). Germline V CDR1 and CDR2: DFQATT, SNEGSKA (reference sequence). The ends were cut back, 3 bases at V and 0 bases at J, with 6 bases in the middle. The CDR3 extends over 13 amino acids. CDR3 coding DNA: TGCAGTGCTAGGAGGGACTCCTACAATGAGCAGTTCTTC. It specifies CSARRDSYNEQFF.

Ten or more counts support this clonotype. This chain connects TRBV20-1 to TRBJ1-3, with D unresolved. CDR3 length: 14 amino acids. Trimming cost V 6 bases and J 1 base, with 13 bases left between them. Germline-derived CDR1 and CDR2 are DFQATT and SNEGSKA (reference sequence). The CDR3 region is CSAQAPGSGNTIYF. Written as DNA, the CDR3 is TGCAGTGCCCAAGCCCCGGGTTCTGGAAACACCATATATTTT.

This clonotype occurred many times. The chain joins TRBV5-1 to TRBJ2-7; D possibly corresponds to TRBD1 (6 bases). With 1 base removed from V and 3 bases from J, the gap between germline ends came to 8 bases. The germline gives CDR1 SGHRS, CDR2 YFSETQ. The length of the CDR3 is 13 residues. The CDR3 nucleotides read TGCGCCAGCAGCTTGACAGGGAACTACGAGCAGTACTTC. This codes for CASSLTGNYEQYF.

This clonotype was seen repeatedly, ten times or more. This rearrangement joins TRBV20-1 to TRBJ1-2; D may be TRBD1 (6 bases). The V end was cut by 0 bases, the J end by 6 bases, with 11 bases between. From germline, CDR1 is DFQATT and CDR2 SNEGSKA (reference sequence). The CDR3 loop spans 13 amino acids. The CDR3 loop is CSARDRGGNGYTF. The CDR3 nucleotides are TGCAGTGCTAGAGATCGGGGGGGCAATGGCTACACCTTC.

This clonotype was seen ten or more times. The genes are TRBV20-1 and TRBJ2-2; weak D call: TRBD2 (5 bases). V gave up 3 bases and J gave up 0 bases, with 8 bases separating them. This CDR3 is built from 14 residues. The V gene's germline CDR1 is DFQATT and CDR2 SNEGSKA (reference sequence). CDR3 amino acids: CSASQRSNTGELFF. The CDR3 nucleotides are TGCAGTGCTAGCCAGCGGTCGAACACCGGGGAGCTGTTTTTT.

The chain couples TRBV15 to TRBJ2-1; TRBD1 agrees at 9 bases. Germline lookup yields CDR1 LNHNV and CDR2 YYDKDF (reference sequence). The CDR3 totals 14 residues. The V and J ends lost 8 bases and 10 bases, in that order; junction bases with no gene match: 12. The CDR3 is CATSSGTGFDEQFF. CDR3 in DNA: TGTGCCACCTCCTCAGGGACAGGGTTTGACGAGCAGTTCTTC.

Many counts were recorded for this clonotype. This chain links TRBV20-1 with TRBJ2-5; 9 bases are a match to TRBD2. Germline-derived CDR1 and CDR2 are DFQATT and SNEGSKA (reference sequence). The trim removed 5 bases at V and 4 bases at J, leaving 14 bases unmatched. CDR3 length equals 16 residues. CDR3 sequence reads: CSAGSVSGSLGETQYF. The CDR3 DNA is TGCAGTGCTGGATCCGTTAGCGGGAGTCTGGGAGAGACCCAGTACTTC.

This clonotype was counted ten times or more. The rearrangement links TRBV20-1 to TRBJ2-1; TRBD1 agrees at 9 bases. The CDR3 length is 17 residues. V dropped 5 bases and J dropped 9; count of bases not matched to a gene: 20. Germline loops: CDR1 DFQATT, CDR2 SNEGSKA (reference sequence). In DNA form, the CDR3 reads TGCAGTGCTCCAAACTCATCTCGCGGGACAGGGTTCGGTGAGCAGTTCTTC. Amino acids: CSAPNSSRGTGFGEQFF.

This clonotype has at least ten counts. The chain uses TRBV5-1 and TRBJ2-1; perhaps TRBD2 as D (6 bases). V lost 0 bases and J 0 bases, leaving 10 bases between the germline ends. This CDR3 spans 16 amino acids. Germline CDR1 reads SGHRS; CDR2 reads YFSETQ. Here the CDR3 DNA reads TGCGCCAGCAGCTTGGTAATGGGGGGCTCCTACAATGAGCAGTTCTTC. Translation: CASSLVMGGSYNEQFF.

In this sample, this clonotype turned up many times. The chain recombines TRBV5-1 with TRBJ2-1, with D tentatively TRBD1 or TRBD2 (5 bases each). Per the germline V gene, CDR1 is SGHRS and CDR2 is YFSETQ. The CDR3 extends over 16 amino acids. V lost 0 bases, J lost 2 bases, and 12 bases lay in between. CDR3 nucleotide sequence: TGCGCCAGCAGCTTGGGTCCGGGACGCCCCTACAATGAGCAGTTCTTC. Amino acids: CASSLGPGRPYNEQFF.

Many counts were recorded for this clonotype. The chain uses TRBV5-1 and TRBJ2-3; D ambiguous. The germline CDR1 and CDR2 sequences are SGHRS and YFSETQ. The CDR3 spans 13 residues. The germline V and J ends were trimmed by 1 base and 6 bases, with 9 bases remaining between them. For the CDR3, the DNA is TGCGCCAGCAGCTTGTTAAGTCGCGATACGCAGTATTTT. Translating it yields CASSLLSRDTQYF.

There are many counts of this clonotype. The chain is built from TRBV29-1 and TRBJ2-7; D possibly corresponds to TRBD1 (5 bases). The ends were cut back, 6 bases at V and 6 bases at J, with 15 bases in the middle. Germline V lookup: CDR1 SQVTM, CDR2 ANQGSEA. The CDR3 runs 12 residues. CDR3 sequence (DNA): TGCAGCGTGCAGGGTCTAGGTAGCGAGCAGTACTTC. Amino acid sequence: CSVQGLGSEQYF.

This clonotype was recorded at least ten times. The CDR3 here is CSASVSSGSPLGETQYF. CDR3 DNA sequence: TGCAGTGCTAGCGTCTCTAGCGGGAGCCCGTTAGGGGAGACCCAGTACTTC. This rearrangement joins TRBV20-1 to TRBJ2-5; 10 nucleotides match TRBD2. CDR3 length equals 17 residues. The V segment lost 3 bases and the J segment 5 bases; nucleotides outside the gene matches: 15. CDR1 is DFQATT and CDR2 is SNEGSKA in the germline V gene (reference sequence).

The chain links TRBV12-3 or TRBV12-4 to TRBJ2-7; D uncertain. This CDR3 is 14 amino acids long. Trimming took off 3 bases at V and 7 bases at J, with 16 bases between the two ends. The CDR3 sequence: CASSFSLGMGEQYF. In nucleotides, the CDR3 is TGTGCCAGCAGTTTCTCGTTGGGGATGGGTGAGCAGTACTTC.

This clonotype was counted many times. The chain uses TRBV7-2 and TRBJ2-1; D is ambiguous. The CDR3 is 15 amino acids. Germline V gene sequence: CDR1 SGHTA, CDR2 FQGNSA. V was pared by 3 bases and J by 0 bases, with 9 bases between. In DNA, the CDR3 is TGTGCCAGCAGCTTGCTAGGGCTCTCCTACAATGAGCAGTTCTTC. This encodes CASSLLGLSYNEQFF.